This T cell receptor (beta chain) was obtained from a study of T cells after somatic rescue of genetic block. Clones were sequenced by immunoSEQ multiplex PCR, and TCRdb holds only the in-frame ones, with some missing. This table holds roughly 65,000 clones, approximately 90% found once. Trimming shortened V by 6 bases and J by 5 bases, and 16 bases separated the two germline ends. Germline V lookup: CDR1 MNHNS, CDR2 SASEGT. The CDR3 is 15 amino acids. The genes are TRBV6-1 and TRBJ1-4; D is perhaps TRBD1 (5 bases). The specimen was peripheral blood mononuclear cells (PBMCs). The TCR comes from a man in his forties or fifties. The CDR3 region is CASSEGRGLNEKLFF. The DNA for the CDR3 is TGTGCCAGCAGCGAGGGGAGAGGGTTAAATGAAAAACTGTTTTTT.